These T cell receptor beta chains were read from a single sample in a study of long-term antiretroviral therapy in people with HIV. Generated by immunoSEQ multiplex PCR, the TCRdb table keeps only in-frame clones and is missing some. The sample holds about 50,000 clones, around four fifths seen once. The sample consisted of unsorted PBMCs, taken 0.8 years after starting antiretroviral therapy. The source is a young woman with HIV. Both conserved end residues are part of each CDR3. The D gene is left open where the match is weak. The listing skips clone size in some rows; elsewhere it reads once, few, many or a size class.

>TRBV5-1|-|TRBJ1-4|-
TGCGCCAGCAGCTTCCCCGGGACGGAGGAAAAACTGTTTTTT
CASSFPGTEEKLFF
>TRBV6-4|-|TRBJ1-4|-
TGTGCCAGCAGTGGGTTAGCAGGCCGTAATGAAAAACTGTTTTTT
CASSGLAGRNEKLFF
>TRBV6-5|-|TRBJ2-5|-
TGTGCCAGCAGTTCGATATCTGAGGGATCGGGGGAGACCCAGTACTTC
CASSSISEGSGETQYF
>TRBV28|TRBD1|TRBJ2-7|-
TGTGCCAGCAGTGCCACCGGGACAGGGCCTAACGAGCAGTACTTC
CASSATGTGPNEQYF
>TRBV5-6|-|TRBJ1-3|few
TGTGCCAGCAGCTTGGGGGTCATAATCGGAAACACCATATATTTT
CASSLGVIIGNTIYF
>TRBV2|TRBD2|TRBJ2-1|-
TGTGCCAGCAGTGATTTGGCGGGAGCGGCCAATGAGCAGTTCTTC
CASSDLAGAANEQFF
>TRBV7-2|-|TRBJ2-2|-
TGTGCCAGCAGCCCCTTACACTCCACCGGGGAGCTGTTTTTT
CASSPLHSTGELFF
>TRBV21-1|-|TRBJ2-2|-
TGTGCCAGCAGCAAAGGGGGACAGCGGGATCGAATTCGACCCGGGGAGCTGTTTTTT
CASSKGGQRDRIRPGELFF
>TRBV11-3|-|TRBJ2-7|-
TGTGCCAGCAGCTGGGGTCCATCATCCTACGAGCAGTACTTC
CASSWGPSSYEQYF
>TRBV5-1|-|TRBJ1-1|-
TGCGCCAGCAGCTACCGGGGCCCGAACACTGAAGCTTTCTTT
CASSYRGPNTEAFF
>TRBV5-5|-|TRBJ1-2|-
TGTGCCAGCAGCCTGAATGGGGGCCCGAACTATGGCTACACCTTC
CASSLNGGPNYGYTF
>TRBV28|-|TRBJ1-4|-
TGTGCCAGCAGTCTAACCCCAGGGTTCGGTAATGAAAAACTGTTTTTT
CASSLTPGFGNEKLFF
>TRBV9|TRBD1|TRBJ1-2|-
TGTGCCAGCAGCCTACGGGACAGCCATCTAGGGGGCTACACCTTC
CASSLRDSHLGGYTF
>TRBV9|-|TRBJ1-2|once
TGTGCCAGCAGCGTAGGGGCGGATAACTATGGCTACACCTTC
CASSVGADNYGYTF
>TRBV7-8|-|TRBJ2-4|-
TGTGCCAGCAGTTTTGACAGGGGAACAGCGGGGGTGGCCAAAAACATTCAGTACTTC
CASSFDRGTAGVAKNIQYF
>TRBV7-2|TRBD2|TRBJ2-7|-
TGTGCCAGCAGCTTAGAGAGACTAGCGGCCTACGAGCAGTACTTC
CASSLERLAAYEQYF
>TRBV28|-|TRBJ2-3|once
TGTGCCAGCAGTTTGGTACCTGTCCCGGCCTCAGATACGCAGTATTTT
CASSLVPVPASDTQYF
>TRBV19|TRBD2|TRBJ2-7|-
TGTGCCAGTAGTAGTTCCGGGACTAGCGGTTCCTACGAGCAGTACTTC
CASSSSGTSGSYEQYF
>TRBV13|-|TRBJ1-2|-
TGTGCCAGCAGCTTAAATGGGCCTAGGGACCCCTATGGCTACACCTTC
CASSLNGPRDPYGYTF
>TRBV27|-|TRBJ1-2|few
TGTGCCAGCAGCCCCGGGAGACACTATGGCTACACCTTC
CASSPGRHYGYTF
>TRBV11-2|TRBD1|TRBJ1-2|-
TGTGCCAGCAGTCCGGAGACAGGGAGGGATGGCTACACCTTC
CASSPETGRDGYTF
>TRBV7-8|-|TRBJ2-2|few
TGTGCCAGCAACGTGGATTGGGGGTACGGGGAGCTGTTTTTT
CASNVDWGYGELFF
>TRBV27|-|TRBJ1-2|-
TGTGCCAGCGGCGAGGGGGGAAACTATGGCTACACCTTC
CASGEGGNYGYTF
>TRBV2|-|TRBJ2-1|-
TGTGCCAGCAATCCGGGGCACAATGAGCAGTTCTTC
CASNPGHNEQFF
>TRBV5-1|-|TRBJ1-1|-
TGCGCCAGCGGTCCTGGGGGGCAAAACACTGAAGCTTTCTTT
CASGPGGQNTEAFF
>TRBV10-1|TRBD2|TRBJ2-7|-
TGCGCCAGCAGTCCAGGGAGGGGCGAGCAGTACTTC
CASSPGRGEQYF
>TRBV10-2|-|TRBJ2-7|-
TGCGCCAGCAGTGAGTCCACCTACGAGCAGTACTTC
CASSESTYEQYF
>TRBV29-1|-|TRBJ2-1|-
TGCAGCGTTATGCGGGGTTACAATGAGCAGTTCTTC
CSVMRGYNEQFF
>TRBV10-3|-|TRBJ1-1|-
TGTGCCATCAGTGATAAGGGAGAGGACACTGAAGCTTTCTTT
CAISDKGEDTEAFF